This TCR beta chain was identified during a study of response to subunit inactivated influenza vaccine. TCRdb used MiXCR to reprocess the RT-PCR reads, holding one entry per CDR3 protein. The sample records around 530,000 distinct CDR3 sequences, about 10% being singletons. V lost 7 bases, J lost 2 bases, and 6 bases stayed unmatched. CDR3 length equals 14 residues. Looked up from germline, CDR1 is SEHNR and CDR2 is FQNEAQ (reference sequence). This specimen consisted of PBMCs from blood, obtained on the day of vaccination. The J gene is TRBJ2-3, the V gene TRBV7-9, with TRBD1 matching 7 bases. The source of this sequence is a man between 50 and 59 years old who received an inactivated influenza vaccine. The CDR3 loop reads CASTGTANTDTQYF. The CDR3 DNA reads TGTGCCAGCACCGGGACAGCCAACACAGATACGCAGTATTTT.